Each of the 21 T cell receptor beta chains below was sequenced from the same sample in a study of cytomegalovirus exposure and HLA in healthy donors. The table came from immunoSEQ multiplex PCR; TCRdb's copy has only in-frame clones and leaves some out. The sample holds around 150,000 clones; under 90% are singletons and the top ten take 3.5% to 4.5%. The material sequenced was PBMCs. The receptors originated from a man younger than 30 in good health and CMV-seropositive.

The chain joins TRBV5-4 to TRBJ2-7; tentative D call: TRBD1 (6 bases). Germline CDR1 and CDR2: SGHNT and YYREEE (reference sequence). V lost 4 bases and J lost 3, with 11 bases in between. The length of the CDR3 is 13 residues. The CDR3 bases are TGTGCCAGCAGCATCGACAGGATCTACGAGCAGTACTTC. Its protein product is CASSIDRIYEQYF.

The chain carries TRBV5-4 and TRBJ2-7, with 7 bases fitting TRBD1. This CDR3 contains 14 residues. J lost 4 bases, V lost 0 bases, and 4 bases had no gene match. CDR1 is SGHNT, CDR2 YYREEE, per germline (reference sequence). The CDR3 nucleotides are TGTGCCAGCAGCTTGGTTGGGACAGCTTACGAGCAGTACTTC. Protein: CASSLVGTAYEQYF.

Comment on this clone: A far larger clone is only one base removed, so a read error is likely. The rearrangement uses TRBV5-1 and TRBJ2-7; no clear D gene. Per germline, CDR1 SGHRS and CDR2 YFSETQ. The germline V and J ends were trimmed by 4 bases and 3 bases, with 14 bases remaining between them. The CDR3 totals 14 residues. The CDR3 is CASSGSMGVYEQYF. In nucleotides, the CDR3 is TGCGCCAGCAGCGGGTCTATGGGCGTCTACGAGCAGTACTTC.

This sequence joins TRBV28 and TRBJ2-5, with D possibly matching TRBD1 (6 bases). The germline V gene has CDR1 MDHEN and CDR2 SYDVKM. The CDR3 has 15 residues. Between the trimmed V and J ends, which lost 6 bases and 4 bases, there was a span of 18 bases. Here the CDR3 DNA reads TGTGCCAGCAGCCAATACGTAGGGACACGAGAGACCCAGTACTTC. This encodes CASSQYVGTRETQYF.

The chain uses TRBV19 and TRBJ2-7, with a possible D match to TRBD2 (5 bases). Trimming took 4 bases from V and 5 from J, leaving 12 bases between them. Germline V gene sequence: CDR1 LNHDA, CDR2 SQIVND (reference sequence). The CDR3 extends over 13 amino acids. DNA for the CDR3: TGTGCCAGTAGTACACTAGTTCCCAACGAGCAGTACTTC. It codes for CASSTLVPNEQYF.

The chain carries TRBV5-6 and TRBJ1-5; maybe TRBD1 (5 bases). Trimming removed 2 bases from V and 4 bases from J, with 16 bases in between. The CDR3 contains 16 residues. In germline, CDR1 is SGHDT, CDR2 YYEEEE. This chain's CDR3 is CASSFRQPAGNQPQHF. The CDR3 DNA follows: TGTGCCAGCAGCTTTCGGCAGCCCGCAGGGAATCAGCCCCAGCATTTT.

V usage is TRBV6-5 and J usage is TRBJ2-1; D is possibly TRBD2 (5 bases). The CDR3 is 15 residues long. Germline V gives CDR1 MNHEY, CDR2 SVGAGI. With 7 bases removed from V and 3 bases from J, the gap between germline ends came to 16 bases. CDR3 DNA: TGTGCCAGCAAAGAAGCGGACCTAGACTACAATGAGCAGTTCTTC. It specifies CASKEADLDYNEQFF.

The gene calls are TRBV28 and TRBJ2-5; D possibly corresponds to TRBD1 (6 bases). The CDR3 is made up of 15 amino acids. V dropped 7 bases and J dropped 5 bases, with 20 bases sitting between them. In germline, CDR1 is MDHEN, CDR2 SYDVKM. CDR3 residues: CASTSRQGPRETQYF. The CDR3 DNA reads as TGTGCCAGCACCTCGAGGCAGGGGCCTAGGGAGACCCAGTACTTC.

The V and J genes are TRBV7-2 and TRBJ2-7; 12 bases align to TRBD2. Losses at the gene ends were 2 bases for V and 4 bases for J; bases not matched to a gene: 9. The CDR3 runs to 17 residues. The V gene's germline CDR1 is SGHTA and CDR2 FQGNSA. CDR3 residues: CASSLRASGRAGYEQYF. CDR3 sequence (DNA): TGTGCCAGCAGCTTACGGGCTAGCGGGAGGGCCGGATACGAGCAGTACTTC.

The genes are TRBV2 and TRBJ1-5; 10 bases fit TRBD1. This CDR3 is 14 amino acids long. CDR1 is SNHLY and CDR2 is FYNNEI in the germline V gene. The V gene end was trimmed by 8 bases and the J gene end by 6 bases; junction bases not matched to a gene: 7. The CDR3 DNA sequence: TGTGCCAGCTTGAGGACAGGGGGTGGTCAGCCCCAGCATTTT. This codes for CASLRTGGGQPQHF.

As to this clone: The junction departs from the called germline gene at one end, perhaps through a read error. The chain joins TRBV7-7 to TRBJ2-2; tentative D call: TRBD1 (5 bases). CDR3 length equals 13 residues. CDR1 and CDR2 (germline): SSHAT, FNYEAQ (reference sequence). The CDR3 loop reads CASSSTDTGELFF. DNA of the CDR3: TGTGCTAGCAGCTCGACAGACACCGGGGAGCTGTTTTTT.

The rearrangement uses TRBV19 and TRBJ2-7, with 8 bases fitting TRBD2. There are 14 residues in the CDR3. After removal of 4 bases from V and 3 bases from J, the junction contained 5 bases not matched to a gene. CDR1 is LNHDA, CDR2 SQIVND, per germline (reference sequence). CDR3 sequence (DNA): TGTGCCAGTAGTACCCCCGGGACTAGCTACGAGCAGTACTTC. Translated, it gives CASSTPGTSYEQYF.

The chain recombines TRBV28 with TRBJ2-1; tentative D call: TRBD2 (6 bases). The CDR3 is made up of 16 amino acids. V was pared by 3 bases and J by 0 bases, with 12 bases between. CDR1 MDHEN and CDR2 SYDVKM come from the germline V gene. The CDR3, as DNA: TGTGCCAGCAGTTTGGGGACTGGAAGCTCCTACAATGAGCAGTTCTTC. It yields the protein CASSLGTGSSYNEQFF.

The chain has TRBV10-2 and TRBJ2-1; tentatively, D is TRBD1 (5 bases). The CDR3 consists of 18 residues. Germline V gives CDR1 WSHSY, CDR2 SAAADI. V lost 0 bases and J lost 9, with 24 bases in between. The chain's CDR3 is CASSESLVHAAGNGEQFF. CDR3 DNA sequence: TGCGCCAGCAGTGAGTCTCTTGTCCATGCTGCAGGGAATGGTGAGCAGTTCTTC.

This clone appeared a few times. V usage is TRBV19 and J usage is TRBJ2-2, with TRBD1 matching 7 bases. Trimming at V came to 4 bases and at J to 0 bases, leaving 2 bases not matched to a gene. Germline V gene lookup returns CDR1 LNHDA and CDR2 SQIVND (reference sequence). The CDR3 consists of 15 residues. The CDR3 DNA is TGTGCCAGTAGTAACACAGGGGCGAACACCGGGGAGCTGTTTTTT. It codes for CASSNTGANTGELFF.

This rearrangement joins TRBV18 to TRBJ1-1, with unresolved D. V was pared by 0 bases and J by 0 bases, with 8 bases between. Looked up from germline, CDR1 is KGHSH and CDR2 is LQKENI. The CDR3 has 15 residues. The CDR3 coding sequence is TGTGCCAGCTCACCACCCAGGACTTTGAACACTGAAGCTTTCTTT. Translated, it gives CASSPPRTLNTEAFF.

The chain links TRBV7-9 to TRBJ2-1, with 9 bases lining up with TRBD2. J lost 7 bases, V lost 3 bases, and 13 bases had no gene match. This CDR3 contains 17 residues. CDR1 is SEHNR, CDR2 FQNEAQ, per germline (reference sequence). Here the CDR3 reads CASSFFASGKIVNEQFF. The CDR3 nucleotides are TGTGCCAGCAGCTTCTTTGCTAGCGGGAAGATAGTAAATGAGCAGTTCTTC.

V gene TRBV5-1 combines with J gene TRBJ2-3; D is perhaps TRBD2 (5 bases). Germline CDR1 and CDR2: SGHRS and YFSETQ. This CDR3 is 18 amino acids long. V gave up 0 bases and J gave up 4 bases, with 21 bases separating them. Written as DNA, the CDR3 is TGCGCCAGCAGCTTGGTGGCCATGGGCGGGTATCGCGCAGATACGCAGTATTTT. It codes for CASSLVAMGGYRADTQYF.

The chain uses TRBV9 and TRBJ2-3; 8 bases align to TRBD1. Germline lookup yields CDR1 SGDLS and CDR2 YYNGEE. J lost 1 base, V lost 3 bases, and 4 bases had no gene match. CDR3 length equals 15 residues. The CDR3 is CASSATTGGTDTQYF. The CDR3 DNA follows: TGTGCCAGCAGCGCGACGACAGGGGGCACAGATACGCAGTATTTT.

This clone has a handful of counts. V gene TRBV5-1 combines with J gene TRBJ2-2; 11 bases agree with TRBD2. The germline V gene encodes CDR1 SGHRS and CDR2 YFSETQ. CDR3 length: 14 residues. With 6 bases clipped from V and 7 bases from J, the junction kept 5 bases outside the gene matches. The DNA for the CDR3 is TGCGCCAGCACGGGGACTAGCGGAAACGGGGAGCTGTTTTTT. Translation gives CASTGTSGNGELFF.

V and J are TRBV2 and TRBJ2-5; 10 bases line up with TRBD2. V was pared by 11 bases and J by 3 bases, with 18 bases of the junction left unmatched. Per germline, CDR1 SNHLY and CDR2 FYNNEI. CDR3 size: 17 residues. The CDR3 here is CAGLRGEALAGKETQYF. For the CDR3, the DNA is TGTGCCGGACTACGGGGAGAGGCACTAGCGGGAAAAGAGACCCAGTACTTC.